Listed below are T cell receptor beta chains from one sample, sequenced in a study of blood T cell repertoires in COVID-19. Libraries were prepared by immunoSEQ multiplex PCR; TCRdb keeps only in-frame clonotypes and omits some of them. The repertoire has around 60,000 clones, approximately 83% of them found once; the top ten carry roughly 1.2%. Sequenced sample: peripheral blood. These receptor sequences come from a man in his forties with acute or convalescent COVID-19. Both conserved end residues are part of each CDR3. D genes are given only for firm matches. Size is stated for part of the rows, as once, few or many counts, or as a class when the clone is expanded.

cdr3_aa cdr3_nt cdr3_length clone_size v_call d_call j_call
CAISDPTERASTDTQYF TGTGCCATCAGTGACCCCACGGAGCGGGCGAGCACAGATACGCAGTATTTT 17 NA TRBV10-3 NA TRBJ2-3
CASSNTGWPEAFF TGTGCCAGCAGCAATACAGGGTGGCCTGAAGCTTTCTTT 13 NA TRBV12-3/TRBV12-4 NA TRBJ1-1
CASRGEAAREKLFF TGCGCCAGCCGGGGGGAAGCGGCTCGGGAAAAACTGTTTTTT 14 NA TRBV5-1 NA TRBJ1-4
CASSLEVTGVSPLHF TGCGCCAGCAGCTTGGAGGTGACAGGGGTTTCACCCCTCCACTTT 15 NA TRBV5-1 TRBD1 TRBJ1-6
CASCRQGGYEQYF TGCGCCAGCTGCAGGCAGGGGGGATACGAGCAGTACTTC 13 few TRBV5-1 NA TRBJ2-7
CASSSTSGGYETQYF TGTGCCAGCAGCTCCACTAGCGGGGGTTACGAGACCCAGTACTTC 15 few TRBV7-2 TRBD2 TRBJ2-5
CAISEIAESGELFF TGTGCCATCAGTGAAATTGCGGAGTCCGGGGAGCTGTTTTTT 14 NA TRBV10-3 NA TRBJ2-2
CASSQGWQGYGYTF TGCGCCAGCAGCCAAGGCTGGCAGGGCTATGGCTACACCTTC 14 NA TRBV4-1 NA TRBJ1-2
CATAGSLGGNEQFF TGTGCCACCGCGGGTTCCCTTGGAGGGAATGAGCAGTTCTTC 14 few TRBV24-1 NA TRBJ2-1
CASSRNTGQDFNTIYF TGCGCCAGCAGCCGCAATACGGGACAGGACTTTAACACCATATATTTT 16 NA TRBV5-1 TRBD1 TRBJ1-3
CASSLLNQPQHF TGTGCCAGCAGCCTACTCAATCAGCCCCAGCATTTT 12 NA TRBV5-6 NA TRBJ1-5
CASSIDRSPPLHF TGTGCCAGTAGTATAGATCGGTCACCACCCCTCCACTTT 13 NA TRBV19 NA TRBJ1-6
CASSLDNMNTEAFF TGCGCCAGCAGCTTAGACAACATGAACACTGAAGCTTTCTTT 14 NA TRBV5-1 NA TRBJ1-1
CASSEKRGSLTDTQYF TGTGCCAGCAGCGAAAAAAGGGGGTCCCTCACAGATACGCAGTATTTT 16 NA TRBV9 NA TRBJ2-3
CASSVEGAIITGELFF TGTGCCAGCAGCGTAGAGGGGGCAATTATCACCGGGGAGCTGTTTTTT 16 NA TRBV9 TRBD1 TRBJ2-2
CASKGRGGEQYF TGTGCCAGCAAAGGGCGGGGGGGCGAGCAGTACTTC 12 NA TRBV12-3/TRBV12-4 TRBD2 TRBJ2-7
CAISVKEDQPQHF TGTGCCATCAGCGTAAAGGAGGATCAGCCCCAGCATTTT 13 NA TRBV10-3 NA TRBJ1-5
CASSSGATSQGTDTQYF TGTGCCAGCAGCTCTGGAGCAACCAGTCAGGGAACAGATACGCAGTATTTT 17 NA TRBV7-6 NA TRBJ2-3
CASGRGTEAFF TGTGCTAGCGGACGGGGCACTGAAGCTTTCTTT 11 NA TRBV12-5 NA TRBJ1-1
CASSQSKNRGTEAFF TGTGCCAGCAGCCAGAGTAAGAACAGGGGGACTGAAGCTTTCTTT 15 NA TRBV4-2 TRBD1 TRBJ1-1
CASSEETVGNSGANVLTF TGTGCCAGCAGTGAGGAGACAGTTGGAAACTCTGGGGCCAACGTCCTGACTTTC 18 NA TRBV6-1 NA TRBJ2-6
CASSQSRGENSPLHF TGTGCCAGCAGCCAATCCAGGGGGGAGAATTCACCCCTCCACTTT 15 NA TRBV9 TRBD1 TRBJ1-6
CASSHTGGTQYF TGTGCCAGCAGCCACACCGGCGGGACCCAGTACTTC 12 NA TRBV7-3 NA TRBJ2-5
CASARGTEAFF TGTGCCAGCGCGCGGGGTACTGAAGCTTTCTTT 11 NA TRBV7-2 NA TRBJ1-1
CASSPGQGYGDTQYF TGTGCCAGCAGCCCTGGACAGGGTTACGGCGATACGCAGTATTTT 15 NA TRBV9 TRBD1 TRBJ2-3
CASSDRRDRVPEAFF TGTGCCAGCAGCGACCGCCGGGACAGGGTGCCTGAAGCTTTCTTT 15 NA TRBV7-6 TRBD1 TRBJ1-1
CASSLGSANYGYTF TGTGCCAGCAGCTTAGGATCAGCTAACTATGGCTACACCTTC 14 NA TRBV11-2 NA TRBJ1-2
CASSSSTLNQPQHF TGTGCCAGCAGCTCCTCGACACTGAATCAGCCCCAGCATTTT 14 NA TRBV7-9 NA TRBJ1-5